Listed below are T cell receptor beta chains from one sample, sequenced in a study of blood T cell repertoires in COVID-19. Data came from immunoSEQ multiplex PCR; TCRdb stores just in-frame clones and leaves some out. The table shows some 520,000 clones, with roughly nine tenths occurring only once. Sequenced material: peripheral blood. These receptor sequences come from a man in his late teens or twenties with COVID-19, enrolled during active disease. Both conserved end residues are trimmed from each CDR3.

V gene	J gene	CDR3 protein
TRBV9	TRBJ1-1	ASSLNIAYTEAF
TRBV6-2/TRBV6-3	TRBJ2-7	ASSDMTGRPYEQY
TRBV19	TRBJ2-6	ASSNLGQGSAGANVLT
TRBV3-1/TRBV3-2	TRBJ2-7	ASSQAGGTEQY
TRBV7-9	TRBJ1-5	ASSFNQGVQPQH
TRBV7-8	TRBJ2-1	ASTRSRVPRYNEQF
TRBV6-5	TRBJ2-7	ASSRDKSYEQY
TRBV6-6	TRBJ1-2	ASSYSTRGDYGYT
TRBV3-1/TRBV3-2	TRBJ2-3	ASSPPWGRADTQY
TRBV11-2	TRBJ2-7	ASSYATGFEQY
TRBV3-1/TRBV3-2	TRBJ1-1	ASSRTGTGQVF
TRBV5-4	TRBJ2-1	ASTYQGAINEQF
TRBV3-1/TRBV3-2	TRBJ1-1	ASSPGWSKKGGRGTEAF
TRBV11-3	TRBJ2-3	ASSNLLAGGLGGDTQY
TRBV2	TRBJ1-3	ASTRGNTIY
TRBV4-2	TRBJ1-2	ASSQDPGGRTANYGYT
TRBV2	TRBJ2-5	ASSRLAVQETQY
TRBV10-2	TRBJ1-1	ASKGAGGTGVGGAEAF
TRBV18	TRBJ2-5	ASSPGRLVETQY
TRBV7-9	TRBJ1-4	ASSPREGSTNEKLF
TRBV6-8	TRBJ1-4	ASSSRQGYGKLF
TRBV6-5	TRBJ2-2	ASSFGGLDTGELF
TRBV4-2	TRBJ1-5	ASSGGVDQPQH
TRBV27	TRBJ1-6	ASSPLGTRNNSPLH
TRBV5-4	TRBJ2-3	ASSFGDTQY
TRBV19	TRBJ2-3	ASSMVFRGRDTQY
TRBV30	TRBJ1-6	AWNPGQGGSPLH
TRBV21-1	TRBJ1-2	ASSKDGGNYGYT
TRBV2	TRBJ1-1	ASSMDRIDTEAF
TRBV2	TRBJ1-5	ASSAGGDQPQH
TRBV2	TRBJ2-7	ASKEAPSGINEQY
TRBV4-1	TRBJ2-5	ASSQGSRETQY
TRBV27	TRBJ1-1	ASSFDRRQKNTEAF
TRBV3-1/TRBV3-2	TRBJ2-4	ASSPDRNIQY
TRBV4-1	TRBJ2-7	ASSESPTSGTSHEQY
TRBV14	TRBJ2-7	ASRVGAGNGEQY
TRBV21-1	TRBJ1-5	ASSKAHRQSYSNQPQH